Listed below are T cell receptor beta chains from one sample, sequenced in a study of CD8+CD57+ T cells in acquired aplastic anemia. MiXCR was run by TCRdb on the reads, yielding one entry per CDR3 protein. The sample holds 150,000 to 200,000 distinct CDR3 sequences; over 70% are singletons and the top ten take 45% to 60%. The sequencing input was sorted CD4+, CD8+, or CD8+CD57+ T cells (not recorded which) from PBMCs. These receptors were obtained from a human donor with aplastic anemia. Both conserved end residues are part of each CDR3. D genes are given only for firm matches. Expanded clones are given a class, and other clones once, few, many or no size at all.

TRBJ1-4 | NA | TRBV12-3/TRBV12-4 | NA | TGTGCCAGCGAGTCTGGTAACAAACTGTTTTTT | CASESGNKLFF
TRBJ2-3 | NA | TRBV24-1 | NA | TGTGCCACCAGTGAATTCCAGGGAGGCACAGATACGCAGTATTTT | CATSEFQGGTDTQYF
TRBJ2-3 | once | TRBV29-1 | NA | TGCAGCGTTGAGGGGGGTTACCCCTACCACGAGGATACGCAGTATTTT | CSVEGGYPYHEDTQYF
TRBJ2-1 | NA | TRBV20-1 | NA | TGCAGTGCTAGAGAGTCTAGGGGGGCCGGGTCGTACAATGAGCAGTTCTTC | CSARESRGAGSYNEQFF
TRBJ2-5 | NA | TRBV20-1 | NA | TGCAGTGCTAGAGATGGTCTTGTGAAGACCCAGTACTTC | CSARDGLVKTQYF
TRBJ1-1 | NA | TRBV7-4 | NA | TGTGCCAGCAGCTTAGTCAGGGACACTGAAGCTTTCTTT | CASSLVRDTEAFF
TRBJ1-5 | NA | TRBV5-5 | TRBD1 | TGTGCCAGCAGCACCGGGACAGGGCATCAGCCCCAGCATTTT | CASSTGTGHQPQHF
TRBJ2-2 | NA | TRBV7-9 | TRBD1 | TGTGCCAGCAGCTCCCTAAAGGGGACAGAGAACACCGGGGAGCTGTTTTTT | CASSSLKGTENTGELFF
TRBJ2-5 | NA | TRBV2 | NA | TGTGCCAGCAGTGATAAAGGGAACTACTACGGAGCGGAGACCCAGTACTTC | CASSDKGNYYGAETQYF
TRBJ1-1 | NA | TRBV5-1 | NA | TGCGCCAGCAGCTTGGCCCCGGCAGGGCGCATGAACACTGAAGCTTTCTTT | CASSLAPAGRMNTEAFF
TRBJ1-4 | once | TRBV6-5 | NA | TGTGCCAGCAGTTACTCAGCAGGAGTCGCAACTAATGAAAAACTGTTTTTT | CASSYSAGVATNEKLFF
TRBJ2-2 | many | TRBV6-1 | TRBD1 | TGTGCCAGCAGTGAAGCGCAAGGACAGGGGGCCGGGGAGCTGTTTTTT | CASSEAQGQGAGELFF
TRBJ2-7 | NA | TRBV9 | TRBD1 | TGTGCCAGCAGCGCACAGGGGGCTAACTACGAGCAGTACTTC | CASSAQGANYEQYF
TRBJ1-2 | NA | TRBV7-9 | TRBD1 | TGTGCCAGCAGCAGAGGGACAGATGGCTACACCTTC | CASSRGTDGYTF
TRBJ1-3 | NA | TRBV20-1 | NA | TGCAGTGCTAGACCCGTTGAGGGGATCGGTGGAAACACCATATATTTT | CSARPVEGIGGNTIYF
TRBJ2-3 | NA | TRBV7-6 | NA | TGTGCCAGCAGCTCTAGCGAGGGGAGCACAGATACGCAGTATTTT | CASSSSEGSTDTQYF
TRBJ1-2 | few | TRBV7-9 | TRBD1 | TGTGCCAGCAGCTTAGCGCCTCGACAGGGGGCGATACGTGGCTACACCTTC | CASSLAPRQGAIRGYTF
TRBJ2-3 | NA | TRBV10-3 | TRBD2 | TGTGCCACCAGTGGCGCGACTAGCTATGGAGCGGATACGCAGTATTTT | CATSGATSYGADTQYF
TRBJ2-3 | NA | TRBV9 | NA | TGTGCCAGCAGTTCTGCCGGGACACGAGGCACAGATACGCAGTATTTT | CASSSAGTRGTDTQYF
TRBJ2-7 | NA | TRBV7-8 | NA | TGTGCCAGCAGCAAGACAGGGCGGGGTGGGGAGCAGTACTTC | CASSKTGRGGEQYF
TRBJ2-7 | few | TRBV7-9 | TRBD1 | TGTGCCAGCAGCTTCGAGGACAGGGGCTACGAGCAGTACTTC | CASSFEDRGYEQYF
TRBJ2-6 | NA | TRBV7-9 | NA | TGTGCCAGCAGCCCACCCCGCTCTGGGGCCAACGTCCTGACTTTC | CASSPPRSGANVLTF
TRBJ2-7 | NA | TRBV7-9 | TRBD2 | TGTGCCAGCAGCCAAGCGGGAGGGCTCTCCTACGAGCAGTACTTC | CASSQAGGLSYEQYF
TRBJ2-7 | NA | TRBV7-9 | TRBD2 | TGTGCCAGCAGCTTCAGCGGGGGCCCCTACGAGCAGTACTTC | CASSFSGGPYEQYF
TRBJ2-3 | few | TRBV27 | TRBD2 | TGTGCCAGCGGACTAGGGGGCACAGATACGCAGTATTTT | CASGLGGTDTQYF
TRBJ1-5 | NA | TRBV20-1 | NA | TGCAGTGCTAGAGATCCTCGGGACGGGAGCAATCAGCCCCAGCATTTT | CSARDPRDGSNQPQHF
TRBJ1-2 | few | TRBV7-9 | NA | TGTGCCAGCAGCCGAGGGGCTGTCGGGCGCTACACCTTC | CASSRGAVGRYTF
TRBJ1-1 | NA | TRBV7-9 | TRBD1 | TGTGCCAGCAGCTACTGGACAGGGTTGGACACTGAAGCTTTCTTT | CASSYWTGLDTEAFF
TRBJ2-1 | few | TRBV7-3 | NA | TGTGCCAGCAGCTTAGACCAGAGCGTGCAGTTCTTC | CASSLDQSVQFF
TRBJ1-4 | NA | TRBV29-1 | NA | TGCAGCGTAAGGGGCTTCGGGGAAAAACTGTTTTTT | CSVRGFGEKLFF
TRBJ2-7 | few | TRBV20-1 | TRBD1 | TGCAGTGCTAGAGATCACAGGGGGCTCTACGAGCAGTACTTC | CSARDHRGLYEQYF
TRBJ2-7 | NA | TRBV6-1 | NA | TGTGCCAGCAGTGAAAGCCAGTCCGAGCGAGAGCAGTACTTC | CASSESQSEREQYF